The next 9 T cell receptor beta chains were all read from a single sample in a study of cytomegalovirus exposure and HLA in healthy donors. The repertoire was sequenced with immunoSEQ multiplex PCR; TCRdb's copy has only in-frame clones and lacks some. The repertoire has roughly 270,000 clones, approximately 90% of them found once; the top ten carry approximately 0.95%. Sequencing was carried out using PBMCs. The source is a woman in her late teens or twenties in good health and CMV-seronegative.

V is TRBV5-4 and J is TRBJ1-4, with D tentatively TRBD1 (6 bases). Germline V gives CDR1 SGHNT, CDR2 YYREEE (reference sequence). V gave up 3 bases and J gave up 1 base, with 13 bases separating them. The CDR3 runs to 16 residues. CDR3 sequence: CASSSGQIETNEKLFF. The DNA of the CDR3 is TGTGCCAGCAGCTCCGGACAGATAGAAACTAATGAAAAACTGTTTTTT.

In its sample, this clone was seen a few times. The V and J genes are TRBV12-5 and TRBJ1-5; possible D gene TRBD1, 5 bases. Trimming left V 1 base short and J 6 bases short, with 13 bases between. The CDR3 length is 15 residues. CDR1 LGHNT and CDR2 FRNRAP come from the germline V gene. The CDR3 here is CASGLARGDAQPQHF. CDR3 DNA sequence: TGTGCTAGTGGTTTGGCCCGGGGGGACGCTCAGCCCCAGCATTTT.

The DNA of the CDR3 is TGTGCCAGCAGTCCCCGGGACAGGAGGACAGATACGCAGTATTTT. It yields the protein CASSPRDRRTDTQYF. This chain connects TRBV27 to TRBJ2-3; TRBD1 aligns across 8 bases. The CDR3 covers 15 residues. Trimming removed 5 bases from V and 3 bases from J; junction bases left unmatched: 7. Germline CDR1 MNHEY, CDR2 SMNVEV (reference sequence).

The rearrangement uses TRBV4-3 and TRBJ2-2; perhaps TRBD1 as D (5 bases). CDR1 is LGHNA and CDR2 is YSLEER in the germline V gene. The CDR3 totals 14 residues. V gave up 3 bases and J gave up 2 bases, with 7 bases separating them. CDR3 sequence: CASSQGRNTGELFF. CDR3 nucleotide sequence: TGCGCCAGCAGCCAGGGGCGAAACACCGGGGAGCTGTTTTTT.

The rearrangement uses TRBV28 and TRBJ2-7; no reliable D call. Trimming removed 3 bases at V and 7 bases at J, with 10 bases between. Per germline, CDR1 MDHEN and CDR2 SYDVKM. The CDR3 length is 12 residues. CDR3 sequence: CASSLSTDEQYF. The CDR3 bases are TGTGCCAGCAGTTTGTCCACAGATGAGCAGTACTTC.

The chain has TRBV7-8 and TRBJ1-1, with 12 bases matching TRBD1. This CDR3 is 17 amino acids long. With V trimmed by 5 bases and J by 5 bases, 12 bases remained unmatched. The germline CDR1 and CDR2 sequences are SGHVS and FQNEAQ. CDR3 nucleotide sequence: TGTGCCAGCAGCCTCCTAGGGACAGGGGGCATGTGGACTGAAGCTTTCTTT. It specifies CASSLLGTGGMWTEAFF.

This clone was counted between two and nine times. The chain uses TRBV10-3 and TRBJ1-2, with D tentatively TRBD1 (5 bases). Trimming removed 10 bases at V and 3 bases at J, with 15 bases between. The CDR3 contains 13 residues. Germline-derived CDR1 and CDR2 are ENHRY and SYGVKD. The DNA for the CDR3 is TGTGCCAGCACAACAGGAGATCACTATGGCTACACCTTC. Translated, it gives CASTTGDHYGYTF.

The rearrangement joins TRBV28 to TRBJ2-2; 13 bases are a match to TRBD2. This CDR3 is built from 17 residues. V lost 5 bases to trimming and J lost 5 bases; unmatched junction nucleotides: 8. Germline V gives CDR1 MDHEN, CDR2 SYDVKM. This CDR3 reads CASSQPGLAGYTGELFF. The CDR3 DNA sequence: TGTGCCAGCAGTCAGCCGGGACTAGCGGGATATACCGGGGAGCTGTTTTTT. Together with reference TRBV28 and TRBJ2-2, the CDR3 gives the full variable domain: DVKVTQSSRYLVKRTGEKVFLECVQDMDHENMFWYRQDPGLGLRLIYFSYDVKMKEKGDIPEGYSVSREKKERFSLILESASTNQTSMYLCASSQPGLAGYTGELFFGEGSRLTVL.

This clone was counted once. The V gene is TRBV6-6, the J gene TRBJ2-1; a weak D match, TRBD2 (5 bases). The ends were cut back, 6 bases at V and 6 bases at J, with 12 bases in the middle. The germline V gene encodes CDR1 MNHNY and CDR2 SVGAGI (reference sequence). The CDR3 is 13 amino acids. This CDR3 is CASRGGYLNEQFF. The CDR3 coding sequence is TGTGCCAGCAGAGGCGGGTATCTCAATGAGCAGTTCTTC.